Shown below are 24 T cell receptor beta chains from a single sample sequenced in a study of regulatory T cells in long-lasting Graves disease. Relying on iRepertoire HTBI primers and Arm-PCR of CDR3 regions, the team built TCR beta libraries. TCRdb re-called the multiplex PCR reads with MiXCR, one entry per CDR3 protein. The data contain some 330,000 distinct CDR3 sequences, approximately 12% of them singletons. The time point denotes: newly diagnosed GD, antithyroid drugs for less than 3 months. PBMC-extracted RNA yielded the TCR library. The sample also formed part of further work on T cells in Graves' hyperthyroidism and ophthalmopathy.

The specimen was peripheral blood mononuclear cells (PBMCs), collected at new diagnosis, from a patient treated with antithyroid drugs. The receptors come from a woman aged 18-30 years with Graves disease.

This clonotype appeared many times. The chain links TRBV7-2 to TRBJ1-6; no firm D call. The CDR3 spans 16 residues. V was shortened by 4 bases and J by 0 bases, with 10 bases between the two germline ends. Germline values: CDR1 SGHTA, CDR2 FQGNSA. DNA of the CDR3: TGTGCCAGCAGCTCCCGGGGTTACTCCTATAATTCACCCCTCCACTTT. It yields the protein CASSSRGYSYNSPLHF.

This clonotype showed up many times. The chain is built from TRBV6-2 or TRBV6-3 and TRBJ2-7; D is undetermined. The CDR3 totals 13 residues. CDR1 and CDR2 from the germline V gene are MNHEY and SVGEGT. V lost 6 bases and J 3 bases, leaving 12 bases between the germline ends. The CDR3 reads CASSPYRGYEQYV. CDR3 bases: TGTGCCAGCAGCCCTTACCGTGGCTACGAGCAGTACGTC.

This clonotype was counted ten times or more. The rearrangement joins TRBV20-1 to TRBJ2-3; TRBD1 matches at 9 bases. This CDR3 comprises 16 residues. V lost 5 bases to trimming and J lost 1 base; unmatched junction nucleotides: 10. Looked up from germline, CDR1 is DFQATT and CDR2 is SNEGSKA (reference sequence). The DNA for the CDR3 is TGCAGTGCTGATCTCTTTACAGGGGGCGGCACAGATACGCAGTATTTT. Translated: CSADLFTGGGTDTQYF.

The sample holds many counts of this clonotype. The chain combines TRBV3-1 with TRBJ2-2; D possibly uses TRBD1 or TRBD2 (6 bases each). This CDR3 region has 19 residues. The germline gives CDR1 LGHDT, CDR2 YNNKEL (reference sequence). V was shortened by 0 bases and J by 6 bases, with 23 bases between the two germline ends. For the CDR3, the DNA is TGTGCCAGCAGCCAAGATTCGGGGGCAGGATATAGTGGTGCCGGGGAGCTGTTTTTT. Protein sequence: CASSQDSGAGYSGAGELFF.

This clonotype was seen many times. V usage is TRBV5-4 and J usage is TRBJ1-1, with D unresolved. Germline V CDR1 and CDR2: SGHNT, YYREEE (reference sequence). This CDR3 has 15 residues. Deletions cut 1 base from V and 0 bases from J, with 10 bases between. In nucleotides, the CDR3 is TGTGCCAGCAGCTTGTCGCTCCATATGAACACTGAAGCTTTCTTT. Translated: CASSLSLHMNTEAFF.

This clonotype has a count of ten or more. The V call is TRBV28, the J call TRBJ1-3, with D maybe TRBD1 (5 bases). CDR1 is MDHEN, CDR2 SYDVKM, per germline. The CDR3 consists of 14 residues. Trimming left V 7 bases short and J 6 bases short, with 16 bases between. DNA for the CDR3: TGTGCCAGCACCCCCGGAACAGGCCAAAACACCATATATTTT. The encoded protein is CASTPGTGQNTIYF.

The table lists this clonotype with many counts. The chain uses TRBV28 and TRBJ2-7; TRBD2 matches 9 bases. This CDR3 comprises 14 residues. Germline lookup yields CDR1 MDHEN and CDR2 SYDVKM. V gave up 3 bases and J gave up 4 bases; unmatched junction bases: 4. The CDR3 protein is CASSFEREAYEQYF. CDR3 sequence (DNA): TGTGCCAGCAGTTTCGAGCGGGAGGCGTACGAGCAGTACTTC.

This clonotype has ten or more counts. The J gene is TRBJ2-2, the V gene TRBV2; D ambiguous. The CDR3 sequence is 12 residues long. Looked up from germline, CDR1 is SNHLY and CDR2 is FYNNEI. V was pared by 9 bases and J by 0 bases, with 5 bases between. The CDR3 region has the DNA TGTGCCAGTCCCGCGAACACCGGGGAGCTGTTTTTT. It translates to CASPANTGELFF.

Turning to this clonotype: A far larger clone is just one base off, so this is likely a read error. The V call is TRBV6-9, the J call TRBJ2-7; TRBD2 agrees at 10 bases. The CDR3 is made up of 14 amino acids. V was pared by 3 bases and J by 6 bases, with 5 bases of the junction left unmatched. Germline V CDR1 and CDR2: MNHGY, SVAAGI. CDR3 in DNA: TGTGCCAGCAGTTACGCTAGCGGGAGAGGCGAGCAGTACTTC. It is translated as CASSYASGRGEQYF.

At least ten counts were recorded for this clonotype. This sequence joins TRBV6-1 and TRBJ2-2, with D hard to call. With 7 bases removed from V and 6 bases from J, the gap between germline ends came to 9 bases. The CDR3 consists of 12 residues. Germline V CDR1 and CDR2: MNHNS, SASEGT. The CDR3 bases are TGTGCCAGCAAACTCGGACCCGGGGAGCTGTTTTTT. It yields the protein CASKLGPGELFF.

In this sample, this clonotype turned up many times. The V gene is TRBV28, the J gene TRBJ2-1, with 8 bases matching TRBD2. Trimming removed 5 bases from V and 7 bases from J; junction bases left unmatched: 13. Germline V gives CDR1 MDHEN, CDR2 SYDVKM. The CDR3 is made up of 16 amino acids. Written as DNA, the CDR3 is TGTGCCAGCAGTCCTCGCGGGGGGTTGAGGCGGAATGAGCAGTTCTTC. It is translated as CASSPRGGLRRNEQFF.

This clonotype was seen many times. V is TRBV24-1 and J is TRBJ2-1; 7 positions agree with TRBD1. Trimming took 2 bases from V and 5 from J; bases not matched to a gene: 11. Germline CDR1 is KGHDR and CDR2 is SFDVKD. The CDR3 loop spans 17 amino acids. CDR3 region: CATSDSLRRTGHNEQFF. In nucleotides, the CDR3 is TGTGCCACCAGTGATTCCCTGAGACGGACAGGCCACAATGAGCAGTTCTTC.

This clonotype occurred many times. The chain joins TRBV5-1 to TRBJ2-1; TRBD2 agrees at 12 bases. This CDR3 comprises 15 residues. V dropped 1 base and J dropped 6; count of bases not matched to a gene: 2. The germline V gene encodes CDR1 SGHRS and CDR2 YFSETQ. The CDR3 loop reads CASSLLAGGINEQFF. In DNA form, the CDR3 reads TGCGCCAGCAGCTTGCTAGCGGGAGGGATCAATGAGCAGTTCTTC.

This clonotype has a count of ten or more. V gene TRBV20-1 combines with J gene TRBJ2-1, with TRBD2 matching over 10 bases. The V gene end was trimmed by 6 bases and the J gene end by 4 bases; junction bases not matched to a gene: 9. The CDR3 contains 15 residues. CDR1 is DFQATT and CDR2 is SNEGSKA in the germline V gene (reference sequence). The CDR3 region has the DNA TGCAGTGCCCCAGTTCGGACTAGCGGATACAATGAGCAGTTCTTC. It specifies CSAPVRTSGYNEQFF.

This clonotype was observed many times. The V and J genes are TRBV7-2 and TRBJ2-3; possible D gene TRBD2, 5 bases. There are 15 residues in the CDR3. V lost 1 base to trimming and J lost 1 base, with 9 bases between them. The germline V gene has CDR1 SGHTA and CDR2 FQGNSA. The DNA of the CDR3 is TGTGCCAGCAGCTTAGGCAGCGGCGGCACAGATACGCAGTATTTT. Translated, it gives CASSLGSGGTDTQYF.

This clonotype was counted ten times or more. This sequence joins TRBV2 and TRBJ2-1; D is undetermined. Germline V gene data show CDR1 as SNHLY and CDR2 as FYNNEI. V was clipped by 7 bases and J by 5 bases, with 12 bases between them. The CDR3 contains 13 residues. CDR3 residues: CASKTDLDNEQFF. As DNA, the CDR3 is TGTGCCAGCAAAACAGATCTAGACAATGAGCAGTTCTTC.

This clonotype was seen many times. The chain carries TRBV7-9 and TRBJ2-7, with 7 bases identical to TRBD2. With V trimmed by 5 bases and J by 7 bases, 5 bases remained unmatched. The CDR3 loop spans 12 amino acids. CDR1 and CDR2 from the germline V gene are SEHNR and FQNEAQ (reference sequence). The chain's CDR3 is CASSGDYREQYV. The DNA of the CDR3 is TGTGCCAGCAGCGGGGACTACAGGGAGCAGTACGTC.

The V gene is TRBV20-1, the J gene TRBJ2-1; D gene unclear. The germline CDR1 and CDR2 sequences are DFQATT and SNEGSKA (reference sequence). The CDR3 totals 11 residues. The CDR3 DNA follows: TGCAGCGTTCGAAACAACAATGAGCAGTTCTTC. Its translation is CSVRNNNEQFF.

V is TRBV6-2 or TRBV6-3 and J is TRBJ2-3; perhaps TRBD2 as D (6 bases). Deletions cut 6 bases from V and 13 bases from J, with 17 bases between. CDR3 length: 12 residues. Germline values: CDR1 MNHEY, CDR2 SVGEGT. CDR3 protein: CASSSRPSGEYF. CDR3 nucleotides: TGTGCCAGCAGCTCCAGGCCCTCGGGGGAGTATTTT.

This clonotype appeared a few times. Just one base apart from a much larger clone, this may be a read error. This rearrangement joins TRBV20-1 to TRBJ2-4, with 9 bases aligning to TRBD1. After removal of 1 base from V and 13 bases from J, the junction contained 14 bases not matched to a gene. The CDR3 extends over 15 amino acids. Germline lookup yields CDR1 DFQATT and CDR2 SNEGSKA (reference sequence). CDR3 protein: CSARVTGGLYNEQYF. For the CDR3, the DNA is TGCAGTGCTAGAGTGACAGGGGGGCTCTACAATGAGCAGTACTTC.

For this clonotype: A much larger clone is a single base away; this may be a read error. The chain is built from TRBV11-2 and TRBJ2-5; D is uncertain. V was cut by 2 bases and J by 3 bases, with 13 bases left in between. The CDR3 length is 15 residues. Germline assignment: CDR1 SGHAT and CDR2 FQNNGV. Here the CDR3 reads CASSLNRGGEETQYF. In DNA, the CDR3 is TGTGCCAGCAGCTTAAATCGCGGCGGAGAAGAGACCCAGTACTTC.

This clonotype showed up just a few times. The rearrangement uses TRBV6-9 and TRBJ2-5, with 8 bases that match TRBD2. Looked up from germline, CDR1 is MNHGY and CDR2 is SVAAGI. V dropped 2 bases and J dropped 11; count of bases not matched to a gene: 16. The length of the CDR3 is 16 residues. CDR3 in DNA: TGTGCCAGCAGTTATGCTCTTAGCGGGAACGACAATGAGCAGTACTTC. Translated: CASSYALSGNDNEQYF.

On this clonotype itself: A clone one base away is much larger, so this may be a read error. The gene calls are TRBV2 and TRBJ1-3; no clear D. V was pared by 1 base and J by 0 bases, with 13 bases between. Germline V gene sequence: CDR1 SNHLY, CDR2 FYNNEI. CDR3 length: 17 amino acids. The CDR3 DNA reads as TGTGCCAGCAGTGAAGGGGGAGACAACCCCTCTGGAAACACCATATATTTT. Encoded protein: CASSEGGDNPSGNTIYF.

This clonotype was seen a handful of times. The genes are TRBV4-3 and TRBJ2-1; D is unclear. V lost 1 base and J 10 bases, leaving 11 bases between the germline ends. The CDR3 contains 13 residues. CDR1 LGHNA and CDR2 YSLEER come from the germline V gene. The CDR3 sequence: CASSQVKQTEQFF. The CDR3 region has the DNA TGCGCCAGCAGCCAAGTTAAGCAGACCGAGCAGTTCTTC.